What follows are 23 T cell receptor beta chains derived from one specimen sequenced in a study of CD8 T cells in ankylosing spondylitis (dated by TCRdb to about 2017). The library was prepared using 5' RACE. The reads were generated on an Illumina HiSeq 2500. TCRdb's own reprocessing of the public reads used fastp at Q25 and MiXCR and kept productive beta chains. All rows with the same CDR3 protein become a single entry with the most common DNA and genes. The sample table lists just under 350,000 distinct CDR3 sequences, roughly 14% of them with a count of one. Of the sample, roughly 0.99% falls within the top ten clones. The sample taken for sequencing was blood, either unsorted or a sorted T cell fraction (not recorded which). The receptor source for this set is a male donor with ankylosing spondylitis or in good health (not recorded which).

The V and J genes are TRBV4-1 and TRBJ2-3; the D gene is possibly TRBD1 (6 bases). V dropped 5 bases and J dropped 0 bases, with 9 bases sitting between them. The V gene's germline CDR1 is MGHRA and CDR2 YSYEKL. This CDR3 region has 14 residues. The CDR3 loop reads CASSETGSTDTQYF. CDR3 in DNA: TGCGCCAGCAGCGAGACAGGTAGCACAGATACGCAGTATTTT.

This clonotype was detected a few times. This rearrangement joins TRBV25-1 to TRBJ2-2, with D possibly TRBD1 on 5 matching bases. V was shortened by 2 bases and J by 5 bases, with 6 bases between the two germline ends. The germline CDR1 and CDR2 sequences are MGHDK and SYGVNS. The CDR3 is 13 residues long. The CDR3 nucleotides read TGTGCCAGCAGTGAACAGGGTACCGGGGAGCTGTTTTTT. Amino acid sequence: CASSEQGTGELFF.

This chain joins TRBV5-1 and TRBJ2-7, with 9 bases fitting TRBD1. With 4 bases clipped from V and 4 bases from J, the junction kept 9 bases outside the gene matches. Germline V gene sequence: CDR1 SGHRS, CDR2 YFSETQ. The CDR3 has 15 amino acids. CDR3 protein: CASSTSGTGTYEQYF. CDR3 DNA sequence: TGCGCCAGCAGCACGTCCGGGACAGGGACTTACGAGCAGTACTTC.

This clonotype has just a few counts. In nucleotides, the CDR3 is TGCGCCAGCAGCTTGGCCGGGGGGACACCGGGGGAGCTGTTTTTT. Its protein product is CASSLAGGTPGELFF. V is TRBV5-1 and J is TRBJ2-2; the D gene is possibly TRBD2 (7 bases). The CDR3 runs to 15 residues. From germline, CDR1 is SGHRS and CDR2 YFSETQ. Trimming removed 0 bases at V and 8 bases at J, with 14 bases between.

This chain links TRBV20-1 with TRBJ2-1; 15 positions match TRBD2. The CDR3 runs to 16 residues. Germline CDR1 is DFQATT and CDR2 is SNEGSKA (reference sequence). Trimming cost V 2 bases and J 4 bases; bases outside gene matches: 3. As DNA, the CDR3 is TGCAGTGCTAGACGGGGACTAGCGGGGGGTTACAATGAGCAGTTCTTC. Translating it yields CSARRGLAGGYNEQFF.

The chain employs TRBV9 and TRBJ2-7; 9 nucleotides agree with TRBD1. CDR3 length: 15 residues. J gave up 5 bases and V 3 bases, and 9 bases lay outside the gene matches. CDR1 and CDR2 from the germline V gene are SGDLS and YYNGEE. CDR3 DNA: TGTGCCAGCAGCGAGGGACAGGGTTTTAGGGACGAGCAGTACTTC. Encoded protein: CASSEGQGFRDEQYF.

This clonotype was counted only a few times. The rearrangement uses TRBV12-5 and TRBJ2-3; perhaps TRBD2 as D (5 bases). V lost 3 bases and J 0 bases, leaving 19 bases between the germline ends. CDR3 length: 18 amino acids. Per the germline V gene, CDR1 is LGHNT and CDR2 is FRNRAP. CDR3 protein: CASGLPPPSGASTDTQYF. CDR3 sequence (DNA): TGTGCTAGTGGTTTACCCCCCCCCAGCGGAGCTAGCACAGATACGCAGTATTTT. Filled out from reference TRBV12-5 and TRBJ2-3, the complete variable domain reads DARVTQTPRHKVTEMGQEVTMRCQPILGHNTVFWYRQTMMQGLELLAYFRNRAPLDDSGMPKDRFSAEMPDATLATLKIQPSEPRDSAVYFCASGLPPPSGASTDTQYFGPGTRLTVL.

There are a few counts of this clonotype. At one end the junction does not follow the germline gene, possibly because of a read error. The J gene is TRBJ1-1, the V gene TRBV15; D gene uncertain. Germline V CDR1 and CDR2: LNHNV, YYDKDF (reference sequence). The CDR3 covers 14 residues. This CDR3 is CATSRETRNTEAFF. The DNA of the CDR3 is TGTGCCACCAGTAGAGAGACCCGAAACACTGAAGCTTTCTTT.

J is TRBJ1-1 and V is TRBV7-2, with 7 bases aligning to TRBD1. The junction had 6 bases not matched to a gene; V was cut back by 4 bases and J by 7 bases. This CDR3 has 13 amino acids. Germline CDR1 and CDR2: SGHTA and FQGNSA. CDR3 sequence reads: CASSSHGTVEAFF. CDR3 DNA: TGTGCCAGCAGCTCCCACGGGACAGTTGAAGCTTTCTTT. Full variable domain (rest looked up from reference TRBV7-2 and TRBJ1-1): GAGVSQSPSNKVTEKGKDVELRCDPISGHTALYWYRQSLGQGLEFLIYFQGNSAPDKSGLPSDRFSAERTGGSVSTLTIQRTQQEDSAVYLCASSSHGTVEAFFGQGTRLTVV.

This clonotype was counted between two and nine times. Here the CDR3 reads CASSLLDLSNTEAFF. CDR3 nucleotide sequence: TGTGCCAGCAGTTTATTGGACCTTTCGAACACTGAAGCTTTCTTT. J is TRBJ1-1 and V is TRBV28; D not certain. Trimming removed 1 base at V and 1 base at J, with 10 bases between. Germline assignment: CDR1 MDHEN and CDR2 SYDVKM. The length of the CDR3 is 15 residues.

This clonotype was found many times. This chain uses TRBV11-2 with TRBJ2-3; D is possibly TRBD2 (6 bases). V dropped 0 bases and J dropped 0 bases, with 13 bases sitting between them. The CDR3 consists of 17 residues. Germline V CDR1 and CDR2: SGHAT, FQNNGV. As DNA, the CDR3 is TGTGCCAGCAGCTTAGAATCCGGGAGATCTAGCACAGATACGCAGTATTTT. Residues: CASSLESGRSSTDTQYF.

This clonotype was found a few times. The genes are TRBV29-1 and TRBJ1-1, with D perhaps TRBD1 (5 bases). Trimming pared 6 bases from V and 1 base from J, leaving 12 bases between. The CDR3 sequence is 13 residues long. Germline V gives CDR1 SQVTM, CDR2 ANQGSEA. The CDR3 region has the DNA TGCAGCGTCGCCGGGACTGAGAACACTGAAGCTTTCTTT. Protein sequence: CSVAGTENTEAFF.

This clonotype has only a few counts. The genes are TRBV3-1 and TRBJ2-7, with D hard to call. This CDR3 is built from 14 residues. Germline CDR1 and CDR2: LGHDT and YNNKEL (reference sequence). With 4 bases removed from V and 5 bases from J, the gap between germline ends came to 15 bases. The CDR3 loop reads CASSLRSARNEQYF. As DNA, the CDR3 is TGTGCCAGCAGCCTCCGTTCAGCACGCAACGAGCAGTACTTC.

The chain combines TRBV4-2 with TRBJ2-3; 10 bases match TRBD2. From germline, CDR1 is LGHNA and CDR2 YNFKEQ. The ends lost 0 bases at V and 7 bases at J; junction bases unmatched: 10. This CDR3 has 17 amino acids. CDR3 residues: CASSQDGERGGLNTQYF. CDR3 DNA: TGTGCCAGCAGCCAAGATGGGGAGCGGGGGGGCCTAAATACGCAGTATTTT.

The V gene is TRBV2, the J gene TRBJ1-2, with D possibly matching TRBD1 (5 bases). The CDR3 consists of 10 residues. The germline gives CDR1 SNHLY, CDR2 FYNNEI. Between the trimmed V and J ends, which lost 6 bases and 6 bases, there was a span of 5 bases. CDR3 protein: CASRGDGYTF. The CDR3 DNA is TGTGCCAGCAGGGGGGATGGCTACACCTTC. The variable domain in full, completed from reference TRBV2 and TRBJ1-2, reads EPEVTQTPSHQVTQMGQEVILRCVPISNHLYFYWYRQILGQKVEFLVSFYNNEISEKSEIFDDQFSVERPDGSNFTLKIRSTKLEDSAMYFCASRGDGYTFGSGTRLTVV.

The chain carries TRBV27 and TRBJ2-7, with D perhaps matching TRBD2 (5 bases). Trimming shortened V by 10 bases and J by 2 bases, and 21 bases separated the two germline ends. Germline V CDR1 and CDR2: MNHEY, SMNVEV (reference sequence). The CDR3 covers 15 residues. CDR3 sequence: CATEERAVRTYEQYF. The CDR3, as DNA: TGTGCCACCGAGGAAAGAGCGGTGAGGACCTACGAGCAGTACTTC.

This clonotype was recorded at least ten times. The chain uses TRBV10-2 and TRBJ1-6; D gene unclear. V was shortened by 3 bases and J by 9 bases, with 0 bases between the two germline ends. Per the germline V gene, CDR1 is WSHSY and CDR2 is SAAADI. This CDR3 has 10 residues. The DNA of the CDR3 is TGCGCCAGCAGTGATTCACCCCTCCACTTT. This translates into CASSDSPLHF.

This clonotype has at least ten counts. The gene calls are TRBV5-1 and TRBJ2-1; D is ambiguous. Trimming pared 1 base from V and 8 bases from J, leaving 7 bases between. From germline, CDR1 is SGHRS and CDR2 YFSETQ. This CDR3 is built from 12 residues. The CDR3 region is CASSLMVDEQFF. Written as DNA, the CDR3 is TGCGCCAGCAGCTTGATGGTCGATGAGCAGTTCTTC.

The CDR3 is CASSARQGYGELFF. For the CDR3, the DNA is TGTGCCAGCAGCGCCCGACAGGGCTACGGGGAGCTGTTTTTT. This chain joins TRBV9 and TRBJ2-2, with 7 bases identical to TRBD1. Germline CDR1 reads SGDLS; CDR2 reads YYNGEE. The CDR3 is made up of 14 amino acids. V lost 3 bases to trimming and J lost 7 bases; unmatched junction nucleotides: 6.

In its sample, this clonotype was seen many times. The CDR3 reads CASSQVERTNTEAFF. DNA of the CDR3: TGTGCCAGCAGCCAAGTGGAAAGAACGAACACTGAAGCTTTCTTT. The gene calls are TRBV4-2 and TRBJ1-1; D is unclear. Trimming cost V 1 base and J 1 base, with 10 bases left between them. The germline gives CDR1 LGHNA, CDR2 YNFKEQ. There are 15 residues in the CDR3.

The chain joins TRBV3-1 to TRBJ1-2, with D perhaps matching TRBD1 (6 bases). Germline lookup yields CDR1 LGHDT and CDR2 YNNKEL (reference sequence). V lost 4 bases to trimming and J lost 13 bases, with 19 bases between them. CDR3 length: 13 amino acids. DNA for the CDR3: TGTGCCAGCAGCCTGGACTTCTACAGGGTAGTCACCTTC. Translation: CASSLDFYRVVTF.

The rearrangement joins TRBV18 to TRBJ1-1; D may be TRBD1 (6 bases). The CDR3 is made up of 15 amino acids. The V gene's germline CDR1 is KGHSH and CDR2 LQKENI. V was cut by 6 bases and J by 1 base, with 15 bases left in between. The CDR3 sequence: CASSSRQDPNTEAFF. The CDR3 DNA follows: TGTGCCAGCTCCTCCAGACAGGACCCGAACACTGAAGCTTTCTTT.

In its sample, this clonotype was seen a few times. This sequence joins TRBV9 and TRBJ2-2, with D hard to call. Germline loops: CDR1 SGDLS, CDR2 YYNGEE. The CDR3 totals 14 residues. Trimming left V 2 bases short and J 0 bases short, with 5 bases between. The CDR3 nucleotides read TGTGCCAGCAGCGTCTCGACGAACACCGGGGAGCTGTTTTTT. Protein: CASSVSTNTGELFF.